This paragraph reports one TCR beta chain. The antigen is not known. The data were obtained in a study of response to subunit inactivated influenza vaccine. Notes on the study in general: The authors suggested that few new T cells are recruited per seasonal influenza vaccination.

TCRdb recomputed calls from the RT-PCR reads with MiXCR, one row per CDR3 protein. The sample includes approximately 500,000 distinct CDR3 sequences, 14% of them seen just once. The sample consisted of PBMCs from blood, taken 12 days after vaccination. The origin of this receptor is a man aged 45 to 65 who received an inactivated influenza vaccine.

CDR3 loop: CASSLPGAGNTEAFF. As DNA, the CDR3 is TGTGCCAGCAGCTTGCCGGGGGCAGGGAACACTGAAGCTTTCTTT. This chain uses TRBV5-6 with TRBJ1-1, with a weak D call TRBD1 (6 bases). The germline CDR1 and CDR2 sequences are SGHDT and YYEEEE. Trimming cost V 1 base and J 1 base, with 11 bases left between them. The CDR3 runs to 15 residues.